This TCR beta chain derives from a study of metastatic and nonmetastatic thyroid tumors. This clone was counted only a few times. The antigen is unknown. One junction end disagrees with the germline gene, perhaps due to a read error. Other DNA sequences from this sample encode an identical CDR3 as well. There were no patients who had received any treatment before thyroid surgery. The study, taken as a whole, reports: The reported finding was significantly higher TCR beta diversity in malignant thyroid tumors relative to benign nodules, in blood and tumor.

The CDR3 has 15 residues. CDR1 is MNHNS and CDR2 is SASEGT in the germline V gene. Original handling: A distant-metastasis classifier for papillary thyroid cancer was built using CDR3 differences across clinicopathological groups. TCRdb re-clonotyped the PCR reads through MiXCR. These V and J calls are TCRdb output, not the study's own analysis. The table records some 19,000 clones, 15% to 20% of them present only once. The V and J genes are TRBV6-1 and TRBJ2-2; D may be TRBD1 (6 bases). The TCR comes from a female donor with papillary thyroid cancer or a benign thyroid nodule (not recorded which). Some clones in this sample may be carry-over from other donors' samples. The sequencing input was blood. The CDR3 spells CASTPKTGLTGELFF. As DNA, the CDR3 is TGTGCCAGCACCCCGAAGACAGGTCTCACCGGTGAGCTGTTTTTC.